This T cell receptor (beta chain) is from a study of T-cell memory formation after mild COVID-19. On this clonotype itself: What it recognizes is unknown.

Overall study results and limits: The main location of contracting CD4+ clones was CM and EM, and that of contracting CD8+ clones was EMRA. Second-wave clones with a day 37 peak had unconfirmed SARS-CoV-2 specificity. Clones contracting across day 15 to 85 had a balanced CD4/CD8 profile; later expanding clones leaned CD4+.

TCRdb reprocessed the 5' RACE reads with MiXCR, giving one entry per CDR3 protein. The repertoire includes 500,000 to 550,000 distinct CDR3 sequences, over 20% of them detected once, and around 13% sits in the top ten. The CDR3 runs to 15 residues. Between the trimmed V and J ends, which lost 5 bases and 0 bases, there was a span of 8 bases. Germline V gene sequence: CDR1 MNHEY, CDR2 SMNVEV (reference sequence). Sequencing was carried out using PBMCs or a T cell subset sorted from them (not recorded which). This TCR came from an adult woman who had mild COVID-19 (a few samples of this study predate the infection). Cell type and time point are not known. This rearrangement joins TRBV27 to TRBJ2-6; the D is unclear. CDR3 sequence reads: CASSPLFSGANVLTF. The CDR3 DNA follows: TGTGCCAGCAGTCCCCTATTCTCTGGGGCCAACGTCCTGACTTTC.